This T cell receptor beta chain is from a study of T cell repertoires in cytomegalovirus infection. Study background: The authors used CMV epitopes that were HLA-C-restricted (recently identified) and HLA-B-restricted (well studied). Matching HLA type and CMV infection were both indicated by public TCR beta signatures.

This clonotype was found a few times. Its antigen remains unknown. From the reads, TCRdb called clonotypes with MiXCR, one entry per CDR3 protein. Found here are 450,000 to 650,000 distinct CDR3 sequences, about 39% of them singletons; the top ten hold around 50%. Study-level results: Totalled public TCR beta family frequency picked out people who carried CMV plus the relevant HLA.

V gave up 4 bases and J gave up 3 bases, with 12 bases separating them. The CDR3 covers 14 residues. The chain recombines TRBV12-3 or TRBV12-4 with TRBJ1-2, with D possibly matching TRBD1 (6 bases). The TCR was taken from a human donor in good health (CMV status not recorded). Some clones in this sample may be carry-over from other donors' samples. Here the sequenced sample was cultured PBMCs, taken from culture after CMV antigen stimulation. CDR3 residues: CASSSEQGDYGYTF. CDR3 nucleotide sequence: TGTGCCAGCAGTTCGGAACAGGGTGACTATGGCTACACCTTC.